This T cell receptor beta chain is from a study of vaccination and CD4 T cells after COVID-19. Study background: No peptide, an HIV-1 Nef pool, or a CEFX pool was what each control culture received.

The CDR3 runs to 14 residues. The V gene's germline CDR1 is SNHLY and CDR2 FYNNEI. Treatment here: roughly 11-day PBMC culture with coronavirus spike peptide pools or control peptides (ViraFEST assay). This clonotype appeared a few times. The target antigen is unknown. An Oncomine TCR Beta short-read assay was used to sequence the DNA from cultured CD4+ T cells. Genomic DNA was drawn out of CD4+ T cells grown in culture. TCRdb re-derived calls from the PCR reads in MiXCR, one entry per CDR3 protein. The sample has about 9,500 distinct CDR3 sequences; approximately 67% are singletons. This sequence joins TRBV2 and TRBJ2-3, with 8 bases fitting TRBD1. The TCR was taken from a human donor who had recovered from COVID-19. The sample consisted of CD4+ T cells from blood, cultured in vitro, taken before SARS-CoV-2 vaccination. In DNA, the CDR3 is TGTGCGGATCGTGGGGGACAGGTAACAGATACGCAGTATTTT. Translated, it gives CADRGGQVTDTQYF. Together with reference TRBV2 and TRBJ2-3, the CDR3 gives the full variable domain: EPEVTQTPSHQVTQMGQEVILRCVPISNHLYFYWYRQILGQKVEFLVSFYNNEISEKSEIFDDQFSVERPDGSNFTLKIRSTKLEDSAMYFCADRGGQVTDTQYFGPGTRLTVL.